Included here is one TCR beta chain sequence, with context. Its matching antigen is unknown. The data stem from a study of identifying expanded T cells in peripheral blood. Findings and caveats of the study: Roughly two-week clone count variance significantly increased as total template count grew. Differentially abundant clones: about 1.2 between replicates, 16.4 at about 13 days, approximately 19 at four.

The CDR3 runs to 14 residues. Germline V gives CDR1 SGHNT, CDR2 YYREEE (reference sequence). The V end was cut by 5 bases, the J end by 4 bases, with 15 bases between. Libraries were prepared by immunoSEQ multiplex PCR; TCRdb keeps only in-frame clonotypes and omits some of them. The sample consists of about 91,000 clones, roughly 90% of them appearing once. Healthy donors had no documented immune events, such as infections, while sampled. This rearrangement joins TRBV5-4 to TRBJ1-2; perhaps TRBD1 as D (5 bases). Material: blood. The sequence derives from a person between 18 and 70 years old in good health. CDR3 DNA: TGTGCCAGCAGGCGGCCCAGGGAGAGCTATGGCTACACCTTC. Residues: CASRRPRESYGYTF.